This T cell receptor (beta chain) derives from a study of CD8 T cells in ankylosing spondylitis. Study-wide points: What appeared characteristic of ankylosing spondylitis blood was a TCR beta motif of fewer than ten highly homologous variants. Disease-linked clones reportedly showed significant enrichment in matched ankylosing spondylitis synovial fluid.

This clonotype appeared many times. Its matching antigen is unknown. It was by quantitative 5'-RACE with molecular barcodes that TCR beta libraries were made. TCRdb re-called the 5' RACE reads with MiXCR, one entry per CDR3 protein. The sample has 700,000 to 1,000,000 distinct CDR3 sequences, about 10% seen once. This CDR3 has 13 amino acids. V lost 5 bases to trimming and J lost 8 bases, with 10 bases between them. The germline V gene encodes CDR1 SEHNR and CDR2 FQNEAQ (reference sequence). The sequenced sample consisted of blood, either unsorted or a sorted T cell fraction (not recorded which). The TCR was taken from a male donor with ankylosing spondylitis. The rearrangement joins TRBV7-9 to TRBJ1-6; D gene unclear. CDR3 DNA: TGTGCCAGCAGCCGAGTAGGCGATTCACCCCTCCACTTT. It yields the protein CASSRVGDSPLHF.